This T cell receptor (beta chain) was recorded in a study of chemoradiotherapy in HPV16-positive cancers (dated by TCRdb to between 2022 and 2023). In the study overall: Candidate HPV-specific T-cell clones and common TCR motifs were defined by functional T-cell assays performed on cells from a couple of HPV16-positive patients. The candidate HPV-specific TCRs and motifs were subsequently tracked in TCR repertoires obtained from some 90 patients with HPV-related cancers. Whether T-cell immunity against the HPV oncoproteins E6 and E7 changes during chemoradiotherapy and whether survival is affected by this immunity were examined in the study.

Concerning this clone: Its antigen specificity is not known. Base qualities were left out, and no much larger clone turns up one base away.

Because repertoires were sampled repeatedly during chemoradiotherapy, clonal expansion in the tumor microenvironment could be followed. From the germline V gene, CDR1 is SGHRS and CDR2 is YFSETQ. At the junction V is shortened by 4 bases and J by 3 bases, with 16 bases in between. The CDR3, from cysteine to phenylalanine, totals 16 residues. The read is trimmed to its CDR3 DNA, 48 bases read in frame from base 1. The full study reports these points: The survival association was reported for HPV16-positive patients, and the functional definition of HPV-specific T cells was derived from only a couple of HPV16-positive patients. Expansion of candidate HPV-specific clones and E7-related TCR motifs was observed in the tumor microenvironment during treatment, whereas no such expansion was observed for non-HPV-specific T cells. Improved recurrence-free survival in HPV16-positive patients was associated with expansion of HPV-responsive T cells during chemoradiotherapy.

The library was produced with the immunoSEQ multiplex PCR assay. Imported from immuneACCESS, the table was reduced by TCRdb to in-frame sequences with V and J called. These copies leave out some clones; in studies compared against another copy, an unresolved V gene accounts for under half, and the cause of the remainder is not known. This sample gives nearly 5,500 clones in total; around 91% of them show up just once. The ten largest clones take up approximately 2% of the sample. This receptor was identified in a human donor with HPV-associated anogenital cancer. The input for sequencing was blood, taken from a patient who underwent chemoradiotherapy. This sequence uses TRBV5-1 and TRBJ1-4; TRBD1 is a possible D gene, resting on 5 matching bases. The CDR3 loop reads CASSMGPSGANEKLFF. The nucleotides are TGCGCCAGCAGCATGGGACCATCGGGGGCTAATGAAAAACTGTTTTTT.